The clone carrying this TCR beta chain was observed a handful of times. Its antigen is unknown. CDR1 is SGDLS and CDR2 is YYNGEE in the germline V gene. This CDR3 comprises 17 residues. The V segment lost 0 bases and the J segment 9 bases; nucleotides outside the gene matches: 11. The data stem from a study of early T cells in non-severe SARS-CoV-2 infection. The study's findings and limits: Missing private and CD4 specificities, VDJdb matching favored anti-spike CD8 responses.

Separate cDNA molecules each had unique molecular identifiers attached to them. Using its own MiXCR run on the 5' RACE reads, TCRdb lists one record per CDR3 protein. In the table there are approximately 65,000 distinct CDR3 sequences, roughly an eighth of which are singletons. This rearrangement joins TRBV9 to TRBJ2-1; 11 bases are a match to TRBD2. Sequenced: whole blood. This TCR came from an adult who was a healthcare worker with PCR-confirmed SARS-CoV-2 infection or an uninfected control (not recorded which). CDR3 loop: CASSVGLGTSGFVEQFF. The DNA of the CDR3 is TGTGCCAGCAGCGTAGGCCTCGGGACTAGCGGTTTTGTTGAGCAGTTCTTC.